Only a few counts were recorded for the clone carrying this T cell receptor (beta chain). MiXCR, run by TCRdb on the RT-PCR reads, gives a single entry per CDR3 protein. The sample includes about 680,000 distinct CDR3 sequences, 14% of them seen just once. This CDR3 has 15 residues. The V segment lost 0 bases and the J segment 7 bases; nucleotides outside the gene matches: 4. Germline assignment: CDR1 SGHRS and CDR2 YFSETQ. This chain uses TRBV5-1 with TRBJ2-1; TRBD2 matches at 10 bases. The clonotype originates from a female donor in good health, serving as a healthy control. Material for sequencing was memory CD4+ T cells from blood. The CDR3 here is CASSLGTSGVNEQFF. The CDR3 nucleotides read TGCGCCAGCAGCTTGGGTACTAGCGGGGTTAATGAGCAGTTCTTC.